Included here is one TCR beta chain sequence, with context. Germline V lookup: CDR1 KGHSH, CDR2 LQKENI. There are 17 residues in the CDR3. V was clipped by 6 bases and J by 0 bases; unmatched bases: 8. Methods used by the authors: It was from reference gene primer amplification that nucleated cell counts were estimated. The table came from immunoSEQ multiplex PCR; TCRdb's copy has only in-frame clones and leaves some out. V, J and clone size are taken as reported in that table, and D and trimming were inferred from the DNA itself. The profile shows approximately 12,000 clones, roughly 87% of them singletons. This record comes from a study of blood T cell repertoires in COVID-19. Study-level background: Donors in the United States, Italy and Spain gave samples during acute or convalescent COVID-19. The analysed material was cDNA or gDNA that came from T cells, B-cell-depleted T cells, or PBMCs.

The receptor was derived from a man older than 75 with acute or convalescent COVID-19. The sample consisted of peripheral blood. The chain combines TRBV18 with TRBJ2-2, with 9 bases aligning to TRBD1. The CDR3 reads CASSPGTGISNTGELFF. The CDR3 region has the DNA TGTGCCAGCTCGCCCGGGACAGGGATCTCGAACACCGGGGAGCTGTTTTTT.